The 15 T cell receptor beta chains listed next were all sequenced from one sample in a study of T cell repertoires in cytomegalovirus infection (dated by TCRdb to between 2019 and 2020). The run used an Illumina HiSeq 1500. In TCRdb, the public reads were trimmed at Q25 with fastp and aligned with MiXCR, with productive beta chains retained. Entries that share a CDR3 protein sequence are merged under the most common genes and DNA. The sample table contains over 150,000 distinct CDR3 sequences; only one count was recorded for roughly a fifth of them. The ten largest account for around 2.7% of the sample. Input material: PBMCs. These receptors all come from a human donor in good health (CMV status not recorded). Some clones in this sample may be carry-over from other donors' samples.

This clonotype turned up a few times. This chain joins TRBV6-5 and TRBJ1-3, with D perhaps matching TRBD1 (5 bases). V lost 2 bases and J lost 4, with 12 bases in between. CDR3 length: 15 amino acids. Germline loops: CDR1 MNHEY, CDR2 SVGAGI. CDR3 loop: CASSYGAAYGNTIYF. The DNA for the CDR3 is TGTGCCAGCAGTTACGGGGCAGCCTACGGAAACACCATATATTTT.

This clonotype was recorded many times. This chain connects TRBV12-3 or TRBV12-4 to TRBJ2-5; TRBD2 matches 8 bases. The junction had 3 bases not matched to a gene; V was cut back by 2 bases and J by 4 bases. The CDR3 covers 14 residues. The CDR3 DNA sequence: TGTGCCAGCAGTTTAACAGCGGGAGCAGAGACCCAGTACTTC. Translated, it gives CASSLTAGAETQYF.

This clonotype has at least ten counts. This chain joins TRBV6-2 or TRBV6-3 and TRBJ2-7; no reliable D call. Germline V lookup: CDR1 MNHEY, CDR2 SVGEGT. V shed 11 bases and J shed 7 bases, with 18 bases lying between them. The CDR3 extends over 12 amino acids. As DNA, the CDR3 is TGTGCCGCATGTTCAGGAAGGGTGGAGCAGTACTTC. Its translation is CAACSGRVEQYF.

This rearrangement joins TRBV6-5 to TRBJ2-3; D ambiguous. Per germline, CDR1 MNHEY and CDR2 SVGAGI. V was cut by 2 bases and J by 10 bases, with 7 bases left in between. The CDR3 covers 11 residues. CDR3 bases: TGTGCCAGCAGTTACCTTAAAGCGCAGTATTTT. It codes for CASSYLKAQYF.

The chain combines TRBV5-4 with TRBJ2-3; 7 nucleotides line up with TRBD2. Germline V lookup: CDR1 SGHNT, CDR2 YYREEE (reference sequence). The trim removed 2 bases at V and 2 bases at J, leaving 5 bases unmatched. The CDR3 length is 15 residues. CDR3 coding DNA: TGTGCCAGCAGCTTTGGGGGGAGGGCCACAGATACGCAGTATTTT. Its translation: CASSFGGRATDTQYF.

This clonotype has ten or more counts. V is TRBV7-2 and J is TRBJ2-2, with 10 positions matching TRBD2. This CDR3 spans 18 amino acids. J was trimmed by 9 bases and V by 5 bases; bases with no gene match: 18. Looked up from germline, CDR1 is SGHTA and CDR2 is FQGNSA. In DNA form, the CDR3 reads TGTGCCAGCAGCCTCCGAAGGGCGGGACTAGCGTCTGACTGGGAGCTGTTTTTT. The encoded protein is CASSLRRAGLASDWELFF.

In this sample, this clonotype turned up a few times. The V call is TRBV10-3, the J call TRBJ2-5, with TRBD2 matching over 8 bases. The CDR3 runs 15 residues. After removal of 3 bases from V and 1 base from J, the junction contained 4 bases not matched to a gene. The V gene's germline CDR1 is ENHRY and CDR2 SYGVKD. Written as DNA, the CDR3 is TGTGCCATCAGTGATATAGCGGGGCCCCAAGAGACCCAGTACTTC. This gives the protein CAISDIAGPQETQYF.

This clonotype was detected only a few times. The V gene is TRBV12-3 or TRBV12-4, the J gene TRBJ2-2; TRBD1 aligns across 7 bases. The trim removed 6 bases at V and 2 bases at J, leaving 6 bases unmatched. The CDR3 sequence is 15 residues long. The CDR3 DNA reads TGTGCCAGCAGGCTGGGGACAGTAAACACCGGGGAGCTGTTTTTT. Amino acid sequence: CASRLGTVNTGELFF.

On this clonotype: Possible read error: a much larger clone is one base away. The chain is built from TRBV7-3 and TRBJ1-1; TRBD1 aligns across 7 bases. Germline V CDR1 and CDR2: SGHTA, FQGTGA. This CDR3 contains 14 residues. CDR3 sequence (DNA): TGTGCCAGCAGCGAGGGACAGCGGAACACTGATGCTTTCTTT. As protein: CASSEGQRNTDAFF.

This clonotype has only a few counts. The V gene is TRBV11-3, the J gene TRBJ2-1, with 8 bases fitting TRBD1. The CDR3 length is 14 residues. The germline V gene encodes CDR1 SGHNT and CDR2 YENEEA. V trimming: 4 bases; J trimming: 7 bases; junction bases outside the gene matches: 6. The CDR3 DNA follows: TGTGCCAGCAGCTCAGGGGGCAGCAAGAATGAGCAGTTCTTC. This encodes CASSSGGSKNEQFF. Combining the CDR3 with reference TRBV11-3 and TRBJ2-1 gives the whole variable domain EAGVVQSPRYKIIEKKQPVAFWCNPISGHNTLYWYLQNLGQGPELLIRYENEEAVDDSQLPKDRFSAERLKGVDSTLKIQPAELGDSAVYLCASSSGGSKNEQFFGPGTRLTVL.

This clonotype showed up just a few times. In nucleotides, the CDR3 is TGTGCCAGCAGCGGGCGAACTAGCGGGGGGGCCGATACGCAGTATTTT. This codes for CASSGRTSGGADTQYF. V gene TRBV7-2 combines with J gene TRBJ2-3; TRBD2 agrees at 13 bases. There are 16 residues in the CDR3. Germline trimming cut 5 bases from V and 6 bases from J; bases unmatched to any gene: 8. CDR1 SGHTA and CDR2 FQGNSA come from the germline V gene.

Many counts were recorded for this clonotype. The rearrangement links TRBV7-2 to TRBJ2-1; TRBD2 agrees at 9 bases. The V gene's germline CDR1 is SGHTA and CDR2 FQGNSA. The ends lost 4 bases at V and 5 bases at J; junction bases unmatched: 21. This CDR3 is 20 amino acids long. CDR3 residues: CASSSRGPVGAGGDDNEQFF. The CDR3 bases are TGTGCCAGCAGCTCTCGTGGCCCCGTTGGGGCGGGGGGGGACGACAATGAGCAGTTCTTC. Supplemented by reference TRBV7-2 and TRBJ2-1, the full variable domain reads GAGVSQSPSNKVTEKGKDVELRCDPISGHTALYWYRQSLGQGLEFLIYFQGNSAPDKSGLPSDRFSAERTGGSVSTLTIQRTQQEDSAVYLCASSSRGPVGAGGDDNEQFFGPGTRLTVL.

The sample holds a few counts of this clonotype. Written as DNA, the CDR3 is TGTGCCAGCAGCAGATCCGGGACCCCGAATCAGGGTGAGCAGTTCTTC. Translation gives CASSRSGTPNQGEQFF. The chain carries TRBV25-1 and TRBJ2-1; either TRBD1 or TRBD2 may fit D (5 bases each). Trimming pared 6 bases from V and 9 bases from J, leaving 24 bases between. Germline CDR1 reads MGHDK; CDR2 reads SYGVNS. This CDR3 has 16 amino acids. Drawing the rest from reference TRBV25-1 and TRBJ2-1, the complete variable domain is EADIYQTPRYLVIGTGKKITLECSQTMGHDKMYWYQQDPGMELHLIHYSYGVNSTEKGDLSSESTVSRIRTEHFPLTLESARPSHTSQYLCASSRSGTPNQGEQFFGPGTRLTVL.

The chain carries TRBV6-6 and TRBJ2-5; 9 bases line up with TRBD1. The ends lost 5 bases at V and 2 bases at J; junction bases unmatched: 6. Germline V lookup: CDR1 MNHNY, CDR2 SVGAGI (reference sequence). The CDR3 loop spans 15 amino acids. The CDR3 sequence is CASSTSTGGQETQYF. The CDR3 DNA sequence: TGTGCCAGCAGTACCTCGACAGGGGGACAAGAGACCCAGTACTTC.

The chain combines TRBV12-3 or TRBV12-4 with TRBJ2-7; 9 bases match TRBD2. CDR3 length: 14 residues. Trimming cost V 6 bases and J 2 bases; bases outside gene matches: 5. The CDR3 coding sequence is TGTGCCAGCAGCTCTAGCGGGAAGACCTACGAGCAGTACTTC. Its protein product is CASSSSGKTYEQYF.